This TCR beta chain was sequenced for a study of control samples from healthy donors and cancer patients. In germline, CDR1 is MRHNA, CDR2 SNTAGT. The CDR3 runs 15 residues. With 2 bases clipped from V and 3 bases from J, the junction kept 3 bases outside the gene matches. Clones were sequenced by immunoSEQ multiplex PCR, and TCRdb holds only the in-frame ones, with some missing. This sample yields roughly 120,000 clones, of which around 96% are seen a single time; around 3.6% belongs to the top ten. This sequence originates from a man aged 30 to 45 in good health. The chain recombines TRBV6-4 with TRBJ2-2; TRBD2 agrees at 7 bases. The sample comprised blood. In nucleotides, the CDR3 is TGTGCCAGCAGTGACGGCGGGAGAGACACCGGGGAGCTGTTTTTT. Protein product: CASSDGGRDTGELFF.